This entry concerns a single TCR beta chain. The antigen is not known. This specimen comes from a study of T cell repertoires in cytomegalovirus infection. On the study more broadly: Indications of both CMV infection and matching HLA type were provided by public TCR beta signatures.

TCRdb used MiXCR to reprocess the reads, holding one entry per CDR3 protein. The sample holds around 540,000 distinct CDR3 sequences, roughly a third seen once. Study observations and caveats: Summed frequency of public TCR beta families distinguished CMV carriers with the relevant HLA.

The starting material was cultured PBMCs, obtained from culture after CMV antigen stimulation. This TCR was sampled from a human donor in good health (CMV status not recorded). Some clones in this sample may be carry-over from other donors' samples.

The CDR3 region is CASSRPGGEYSGANVLTF. The CDR3 bases are TGTGCCAGCAGTAGGCCAGGGGGCGAGTACTCTGGGGCCAACGTCCTGACTTTC. The chain is built from TRBV6-1 and TRBJ2-6; 8 bases line up with TRBD1. V trimming: 5 bases; J trimming: 0 bases; junction bases outside the gene matches: 9. Germline CDR1 MNHNS, CDR2 SASEGT. The CDR3 has 18 amino acids.